This TCR beta chain was sequenced in a study of cytomegalovirus exposure and HLA in healthy donors. 60 Vbeta and 13 Jbeta primers were used in PCR. Libraries were prepared by immunoSEQ multiplex PCR; TCRdb keeps only in-frame clonotypes and omits some of them. The data contain about 99,000 clones, approximately 64% of them singletons. Per the germline V gene, CDR1 is SQVTM and CDR2 is ANQGSEA. Trimming cost V 5 bases and J 0 bases, with 11 bases left between them. This CDR3 comprises 14 residues. The TCR originated in a woman aged 50 to 60 in good health and CMV-seronegative. J is TRBJ2-1 and V is TRBV29-1; D possibly corresponds to TRBD2 (5 bases). The material sequenced was PBMCs. In DNA form, the CDR3 reads TGCAGCGTTAGTTCTAGCAGCTCCTACAATGAGCAGTTCTTC. This translates into CSVSSSSSYNEQFF.